The present T cell receptor (beta chain) was sequenced within a study of cytomegalovirus exposure and HLA in healthy donors. General study results and limits: Reportedly, cytomegalovirus status was diagnosed with high sensitivity and specificity.

Details on this clone: Its specificity is not known.

The assay was immunoSEQ multiplex PCR, and TCRdb's table has in-frame clones only and misses some. The table lists around 69,000 clones, 96% of them singletons, with 4.5% in the top ten. Germline loops: CDR1 MNHEY, CDR2 SMNVEV (reference sequence). The CDR3 is made up of 15 amino acids. Deletions cut 4 bases from V and 2 bases from J, with 13 bases between. The sequenced material came from PBMCs. This TCR derives from a woman aged 18 to 35 in good health and CMV-seropositive. This chain uses TRBV27 with TRBJ2-3; perhaps TRBD2 as D (6 bases). CDR3 residues: CASSSPGLHTDTQYF. The DNA of the CDR3 is TGTGCCAGCAGTTCCCCGGGACTTCACACAGATACGCAGTATTTT.